This T cell receptor beta chain is from a study of T cells after somatic rescue of genetic block. Measured with immunoSEQ multiplex PCR; TCRdb has only the in-frame clones, and not every one. The repertoire has about 88,000 clones, 70% to 90% of them found once; the top ten carry roughly 1.7%. CDR3 length: 13 amino acids. Trimming at V came to 10 bases and at J to 0 bases, leaving 2 bases not matched to a gene. Per germline, CDR1 MNHNS and CDR2 SASEGT. Sequencing was carried out using peripheral blood mononuclear cells (PBMCs). This TCR was sampled from a woman younger than 35. V and J are TRBV6-1 and TRBJ2-2; 7 nucleotides match TRBD2. The CDR3 here is CATREANTGELFF. The CDR3 coding sequence is TGTGCCACCCGGGAGGCGAACACCGGGGAGCTGTTTTTT.